A single sample gave rise to the 5 T cell receptor beta chains below, sequenced in a study of T cells in Graves' hyperthyroidism and ophthalmopathy. Amplified regions were TCR beta CDR3 sequences from RNA transcripts. In the first-round RT-PCR of the TCR CDR3, the HTBI primer set was used. In TCRdb, the multiplex PCR reads were re-called with MiXCR into one record per CDR3 protein. The repertoire holds hundreds of thousands of distinct CDR3 sequences, with 12% to 15% as singletons. The specimen was blood. These receptors were taken from a woman aged 18-29 years with Graves' hyperthyroidism.

With regard to this clonotype: This is likely a read error, given that the CDR3 carries no conserved phenylalanine or tryptophan at its end. V usage is TRBV27 and J usage is TRBJ1-1; 11 bases line up with TRBD1. V lost 7 bases to trimming and J lost 1 base; unmatched junction nucleotides: 8. The CDR3 length is 16 residues. Germline lookup yields CDR1 MNHEY and CDR2 SMNVEV (reference sequence). CDR3 in amino acids: CASKTLGQGGNTEAFS. The CDR3 nucleotides are TGTGCCAGCAAGACCTTGGGACAGGGGGGGAACACTGAAGCTTTCTCT.

The chain links TRBV9 to TRBJ2-3, with no clear D. V was cut by 4 bases and J by 2 bases, with 17 bases left in between. CDR1 SGDLS and CDR2 YYNGEE come from the germline V gene. The CDR3 sequence is 16 residues long. The DNA of the CDR3 is TGTGCCAGCAGCTCCTCCCAGAAAGCTTTCACAGATACGCAGTATTTT. Amino acid sequence: CASSSSQKAFTDTQYF. The complete variable domain, with remaining parts taken from reference TRBV9 and TRBJ2-3, reads DSGVTQTPKHLITATGQRVTLRCSPRSGDLSVYWYQQSLDQGLQFLIQYYNGEERAKGNILERFSAQQFPDLHSELNLSSLELGDSALYFCASSSSQKAFTDTQYFGPGTRLTVL.

This clonotype was seen repeatedly, ten times or more. V and J are TRBV28 and TRBJ2-7; 7 bases are shared with TRBD1. The J segment lost 8 bases and the V segment lost 5 bases, leaving 9 bases of the junction unmatched. The CDR3 length is 13 residues. Looked up from germline, CDR1 is MDHEN and CDR2 is SYDVKM. The CDR3 is CASSILDRPQQYF. In DNA, the CDR3 is TGTGCCAGCAGTATTCTGGACAGGCCCCAGCAGTACTTC.

This clonotype appeared a few times. A read error is possible here, since a much larger clone lies one base away. The genes are TRBV7-9 and TRBJ2-7; the D gene is possibly TRBD2 (6 bases). Per germline, CDR1 SEHNR and CDR2 FQNEAQ (reference sequence). V was cut by 4 bases and J by 2 bases, with 12 bases left in between. CDR3 size: 14 residues. The CDR3 protein is CASSWTGTPYEQYF. The CDR3, as DNA: TGTGCCAGCAGCTGGACCGGGACTCCCTACGAGCAGTACTTC.

The chain has TRBV7-9 and TRBJ2-6; D is unresolved. Germline CDR1 reads SEHNR; CDR2 reads FQNEAQ (reference sequence). Between the trimmed V and J ends, which lost 7 bases and 2 bases, there was a span of 9 bases. This CDR3 comprises 14 residues. CDR3 loop: CASIRDPGANVLTF. CDR3 coding DNA: TGTGCCAGCATTCGAGACCCTGGGGCCAACGTCCTGACTTTC.